The rows below give T cell receptor beta chains drawn from one sample of a study of blood T cell repertoires in COVID-19. Generated by immunoSEQ multiplex PCR, the TCRdb table keeps only in-frame clones and is missing some. The sample lists approximately 170,000 clones, around nine tenths occurring once. Sequences were obtained from peripheral blood. These TCRs come from a man between 65 and 85 years old with acute or convalescent COVID-19. Both conserved end residues are part of each CDR3. A D gene is named only where the DNA matches it firmly. Clone sizes are given selectively: once, few, many, or a class where the clone is expanded.

J	V	size	D	length	DNA	CDR3
TRBJ1-4	TRBV7-2	.	.	15	TGTGCCAGCAGCTTAGCACGGGGGACGAGTGAAAAACTGTTTTTT	CASSLARGTSEKLFF
TRBJ1-2	TRBV5-1	.	.	15	TGCGCCAGCAGCTTGGTCAGACAGGACCGTTATGGCTACACCTTC	CASSLVRQDRYGYTF
TRBJ1-1	TRBV28	.	.	15	TGTGCCAGCAGTTTAGGAGGGAACAGGAACACTGAAGCTTTCTTT	CASSLGGNRNTEAFF
TRBJ2-7	TRBV28	.	TRBD2	16	TGTGCCAGCAGTCCACTGACTAGCGGCGACTCCTACGAGCAGTACTTC	CASSPLTSGDSYEQYF
TRBJ1-1	TRBV3-1/TRBV3-2	once	.	11	TGTGCCAGCAGCCGGGCAACTGAAGCTTTCTTT	CASSRATEAFF
TRBJ2-1	TRBV18	.	.	12	TGTGCCAGCTCACCAAGTCAGGAAGAGCAGTTCTTC	CASSPSQEEQFF
TRBJ1-4	TRBV9	.	.	13	TGTGCCAGCAGCGTAAGGCCGGGGGAAAAACTGTTTTTT	CASSVRPGEKLFF
TRBJ2-2	TRBV29-1	.	.	15	TGCAGCGTTGAAGAGGGTCGGTGGAGCACCGGGGAGCTGTTTTTT	CSVEEGRWSTGELFF
TRBJ1-2	TRBV4-1	.	TRBD1	16	TGCGCCAGCAGCCACACACAGGGGGCGCAGGGTTGGGGCTACACCTTC	CASSHTQGAQGWGYTF
TRBJ2-2	TRBV4-2	.	TRBD2	16	TGTGCCAGCAGCCTATTAGCGGGAGGGGACACCGGGGAGCTGTTTTTT	CASSLLAGGDTGELFF
TRBJ1-2	TRBV2	.	.	13	TGTGCCAGCAAGACTTCAGGGAATAGTGGCTACACCTTC	CASKTSGNSGYTF
TRBJ1-1	TRBV3-1/TRBV3-2	.	TRBD1	17	TGTGCCAGCAGCCAAGGAACAGGGGGGCACCGGGACACTGAAGCTTTCTTT	CASSQGTGGHRDTEAFF
TRBJ2-5	TRBV9	.	.	15	TGTGCCAGCAGCGTAGCCCCCGTCTTAGAAGAGACCCAGTACTTC	CASSVAPVLEETQYF
TRBJ2-1	TRBV6-1	.	TRBD2	16	TGTGCCAGCAGTGTAGACCTAGCGGGGGAAGGGAATGAGCAGTTCTTC	CASSVDLAGEGNEQFF
TRBJ1-2	TRBV3-1/TRBV3-2	.	.	12	TGTGCCAGCAGCCAAGAACAAGTTGGCTACACCTTC	CASSQEQVGYTF
TRBJ1-2	TRBV12-3/TRBV12-4	.	.	13	TGTGCCAGCAGTTTACTACTAAACTATGGCTACACCTTC	CASSLLLNYGYTF
TRBJ1-2	TRBV12-3/TRBV12-4	.	.	13	TGTGCCAGCAGTCCTGGTGAGGACTATGGCTACACCTTC	CASSPGEDYGYTF